These 17 T cell receptor beta chains were all obtained from the same sample, sequenced in a study of tumor-infiltrating lymphocytes in primary liver carcinoma. From roughly 21-30 mg of unsorted bulk tissue, DNA and RNA were co-extracted together. The authors made TCR beta cDNA from approximately 500 ng total RNA with a constant-region primer. Three nested multiplex PCR rounds of slightly modified ARM-PCR generated TCR beta libraries. A C-beta reverse primer and TRBV1-TRBV30 forward primers served in each of the first two PCR rounds, at about 10 cycles apiece. TCRdb independently ran MiXCR on the multiplex PCR reads; one entry per CDR3 protein. Of tens of thousands of distinct CDR3 sequences in the sample, 72% are singletons; the top ten hold approximately 19%. Sequencing used liver tumor tissue from sampling region 1. Subset indicated: tumor region T1, superior pole. The receptor source for this set is a man aged 40-49 years with primary liver carcinoma and hepatitis B virus infection.

The V call is TRBV20-1, the J call TRBJ2-6; D possibly corresponds to TRBD1 (5 bases). Trimming shortened V by 2 bases and J by 3 bases, and 5 bases separated the two germline ends. Germline CDR1 and CDR2: DFQATT and SNEGSKA (reference sequence). This CDR3 contains 13 residues. CDR3 loop: CSARQGGANVLTF. The CDR3 nucleotides read TGCAGTGCTAGACAGGGTGGGGCCAACGTCCTGACTTTC.

The gene calls are TRBV15 and TRBJ1-6; D not resolved. Trimming cost V 5 bases and J 3 bases, with 14 bases left between them. The CDR3 totals 16 residues. CDR1 is LNHNV and CDR2 is YYDKDF in the germline V gene (reference sequence). As DNA, the CDR3 is TGTGCCACCAGCTCAGAGAAGGTGAACTATAATTCACCCCTCCACTTT. It is translated as CATSSEKVNYNSPLHF.

For this clonotype: No DNA is shown, since the ends of the CDR3 on it are uncertain; the CDR3 is the one TCRdb lists. The V and J genes are TRBV5-4 and TRBJ1-2. The CDR3 is 13 residues long, counting both termini. The germline V gene has CDR1 SGHNT and CDR2 YYREEE (reference sequence). CDR3: CVISVDRHYGCTF.

A word on this clonotype: The CDR3 does not close with the conserved phenylalanine or tryptophan, likely indicating a read error. It is unclear where the CDR3 begins or ends on the DNA, so no DNA is shown, and the CDR3 is as TCRdb lists it. V gene TRBV6-2 or TRBV6-3 combines with J gene TRBJ2-3; the table's D call TRBD2 went unverified against the DNA. Germline CDR1 reads MNHEY; CDR2 reads SVGEGT. A total of 16 residues make up the CDR3, ends included. The CDR3: CASSPSSTTLTDTLYV.

This clonotype occurred once. Its ends do not fully match the called genes, so a read error is possible. CDR3 residues: CASIDGSEDSQPQHF. The CDR3 nucleotides read TGTGCCAGCATCGACGGGTCCGAGGATAGTCAGCCCCAACATTTT. The chain combines TRBV7-8 with TRBJ1-5; D not resolved. The germline CDR1 and CDR2 sequences are SGHVS and FQNEAQ. This CDR3 region has 15 residues.

The chain has TRBV28 and TRBJ2-5; a possible D gene is TRBD1 (5 bases). With 9 bases removed from V and 5 bases from J, the gap between germline ends came to 19 bases. This CDR3 spans 14 amino acids. Germline CDR1 is MDHEN and CDR2 is SYDVKM. The CDR3 coding sequence is TGTGCCAGTAGTGCCCAACAGGAATGGGAGACCCAGTACTTC. Its protein product is CASSAQQEWETQYF.

Worth noting for this clonotype: At one end the junction does not follow the germline gene, possibly because of a read error. The V call is TRBV4-2, the J call TRBJ2-7, with 8 bases identical to TRBD2. The CDR3 spans 14 residues. The V gene's germline CDR1 is LGHNA and CDR2 YNFKEQ. In nucleotides, the CDR3 is TGTGCCAGCAACCAAGCGGGGGACTTGGCCCTGTTTTCCTTC. This gives the protein CASNQAGDLALFSF.

Turning to this clonotype: The CDR3 does not close with the conserved phenylalanine or tryptophan, likely indicating a read error. Because the CDR3's place on the DNA is in doubt, the DNA is left out and the CDR3 is given as listed by TCRdb. The gene calls are TRBV25-1 and TRBJ2-2; TRBD2 is the table's D call, not checked against the DNA. Germline CDR1 and CDR2: MGHDK and SYGVNS. The CDR3 is 16 residues long, counting both termini. This CDR3 reads CADKGLAGGNTGELVL.

Points on this clonotype: The conserved phenylalanine or tryptophan is not found at the CDR3 terminus, so this likely reflects a read error. The chain couples TRBV4-2 to TRBJ2-1; D is ambiguous. CDR1 and CDR2 from the germline V gene are LGHNA and YNFKEQ. This CDR3 contains 16 residues. CDR3 sequence reads: CASNQEARGGYNEQFL. The CDR3 nucleotides are TGTGCCAGCAACCAAGAGGCCCGAGGCGGCTACAATGAGCAGTTCCTC.

For this clonotype: A junction boundary mismatches the germline segment, possibly from a read error. In DNA, the CDR3 is TGCGCCAGCAGCTTATTAGAGGGAACCGGGCAGCTGTTTTTT. It is translated as CASSLLEGTGQLFF. V is TRBV11-2 and J is TRBJ2-2, with D maybe TRBD2 (5 bases). The CDR3 is made up of 14 amino acids. Per germline, CDR1 SGHAT and CDR2 FQNNGV. The full variable domain, in which reference TRBV11-2 and TRBJ2-2 provide the parts outside the CDR3, is EAGVAQSPRYKIIEKRQSVAFWCNPISGHATLYWYQQILGQGPKLLIQFQNNGVVDDSQLPKDRFSAERLKGVDSTLKIQPAKLEDSAVYLCASSLLEGTGQLFFGEGSRLTVL.

This clonotype was found a few times. An end of the junction does not agree with germline; a read error may underlie this. The chain is built from TRBV12-3 or TRBV12-4 and TRBJ2-3; 14 bases map to TRBD2. The CDR3 is made up of 19 amino acids. CDR3 nucleotides: TGTGACAGCAGTTTGGGACTAGCGGGAGTTGTCCCTTCCGCAGATACGCAGTATTTT. Its protein product is CDSSLGLAGVVPSADTQYF.

In this sample, this clonotype turned up once. The CDR3 does not close with the conserved phenylalanine or tryptophan, likely indicating a read error. The chain joins TRBV11-2 to TRBJ2-3; TRBD1 or TRBD2 may be the D gene (6 bases each). Looked up from germline, CDR1 is SGHAT and CDR2 is FQNNGV. This CDR3 is 16 amino acids long. The CDR3, as DNA: TGTGCCAGCAGCTTAGGTGTGGGGGGCCTCACAAATACGCAGTATTCT. It encodes CASSLGVGGLTNTQYS.

Concerning this clonotype itself: A much larger clone sits a single nucleotide away, making a read error possible. CDR3 nucleotides: TGTGTCAGCAGCCCCCAAGTCCCGAGCTACGAGCAGTACTTC. As protein: CVSSPQVPSYEQYF. The chain uses TRBV7-9 and TRBJ2-7; D is uncertain. The CDR3 is 14 residues long. The germline CDR1 and CDR2 sequences are SEHNR and FQNEAQ (reference sequence).

This clonotype came up many times. V usage is TRBV12-3 or TRBV12-4 and J usage is TRBJ2-4; 7 bases align to TRBD2. V lost 5 bases and J lost 7; bases outside the gene matches: 11. CDR3 length equals 15 residues. The CDR3 bases are TGTGCCAGCAGTATGAGCGCGGGAGACGGGAACATTCAGTACTTC. Translated, it gives CASSMSAGDGNIQYF.

This clonotype has a count of ten or more. The chain has TRBV6-5 and TRBJ2-2; D call uncertain. From germline, CDR1 is MNHEY and CDR2 SVGAGI. V gave up 5 bases and J gave up 4 bases, with 14 bases separating them. The CDR3 runs to 15 residues. The CDR3 protein is CASSATLEVTGELFF. In DNA form, the CDR3 reads TGTGCCAGCAGTGCCACTCTAGAGGTCACCGGGGAGCTGTTTTTT.

As for this clonotype: A read error is likely, as this CDR3 ends without the conserved phenylalanine or tryptophan. The V gene is TRBV4-1, the J gene TRBJ1-6; the D gene is possibly TRBD1 (5 bases). V lost 4 bases, J lost 5 bases, and 15 bases lay in between. The CDR3 loop spans 16 amino acids. Germline CDR1 and CDR2: MGHRA and YSYEKL. The CDR3 protein is CASSLLPGLNNSPLHS. As DNA, the CDR3 is TGCGCCAGCAGCCTCCTCCCGGGACTGAATAATTCACCCCTCCACTCT.

This clonotype was seen many times. V and J are TRBV5-6 and TRBJ2-5, with TRBD2 identical over 15 bases. Germline CDR1 SGHDT, CDR2 YYEEEE. J gave up 6 bases and V 0 bases, and 3 bases lay outside the gene matches. There are 16 residues in the CDR3. CDR3 residues: CASSLGGTSGRKTQYF. Written as DNA, the CDR3 is TGTGCCAGCAGCTTGGGTGGGACTAGCGGGAGGAAGACCCAGTACTTC.